This T cell receptor beta chain was identified during a study of shared clonotypes between healthy human individuals. Deep level was the assay's run setting. Several immunoSEQ plates held equal portions of the genomic DNA taken from each subset. The table came from immunoSEQ multiplex PCR; TCRdb's copy has only in-frame clones and leaves some out. The sample has some 2.1 million clones, approximately 94% seen once. Turning to this clone: What it recognizes is unknown.

Broader study findings: Richness estimates generally favored naive over memory subsets.

Germline loops: CDR1 MNHEY, CDR2 SMNVEV (reference sequence). The junction had 8 bases not matched to a gene; V was cut back by 4 bases and J by 3 bases. CDR3 length: 15 amino acids. CD45RO-negative cells were positively selected for CCR7, leaving out terminally differentiated effector memory CD45RA+ cells. The receptor was derived from a man between 18 and 35 years old in good health. Sequences were obtained from naive CD8+ T cells sorted from blood. The chain has TRBV27 and TRBJ2-7; 8 bases are shared with TRBD2. Here the CDR3 reads CASSSFSGTVYEQYF. The CDR3 region has the DNA TGTGCCAGCAGTTCCTTTAGCGGGACTGTCTACGAGCAGTACTTC.